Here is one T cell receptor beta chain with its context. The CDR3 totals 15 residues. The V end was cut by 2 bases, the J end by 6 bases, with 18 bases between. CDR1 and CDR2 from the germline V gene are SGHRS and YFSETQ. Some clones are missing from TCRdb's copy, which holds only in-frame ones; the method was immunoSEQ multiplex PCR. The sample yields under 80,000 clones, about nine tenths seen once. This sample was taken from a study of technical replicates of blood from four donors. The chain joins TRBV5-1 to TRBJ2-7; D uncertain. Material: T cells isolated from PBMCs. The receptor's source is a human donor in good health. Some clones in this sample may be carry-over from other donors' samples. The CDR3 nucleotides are TGCGCCAGCAGCTTCAGCAATCTAGGTGTATTCGAGCAGTACTTC. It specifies CASSFSNLGVFEQYF.